This T cell receptor beta chain emerged from a study of cytomegalovirus exposure and HLA in healthy donors. Profiled with immunoSEQ multiplex PCR; TCRdb holds only in-frame clones, not every one. This sample has 130,000 or so clones, with over 65% found just once. Study-wide findings and caveats: Using the classifier, cytomegalovirus status was reportedly diagnosed with high specificity and sensitivity. The study recorded over 150 TCR beta chains that were cytomegalovirus-associated. According to a subsequent analysis, TCR clusters identified in the first cohort showed a tendency to co-occur across the approximately 120 validation repertoires.

Points on this clone: Its antigen is unidentified.

Sequenced sample: PBMCs. The clonotype originates from a woman in her thirties in good health and CMV-seronegative.

CDR3 sequence reads: CASSMGATTDTQYF. The CDR3 DNA follows: TGTGCCAGCAGCATGGGGGCGACGACAGATACGCAGTATTTT. The chain employs TRBV9 and TRBJ2-3; D is perhaps TRBD1 (6 bases). Germline V gives CDR1 SGDLS, CDR2 YYNGEE. The CDR3 consists of 14 residues. V lost 4 bases to trimming and J lost 3 bases, with 12 bases between them.